The following is a T cell receptor beta chain sequence with its context. Antigen: not known. The source of the sample is a study of cytomegalovirus exposure and HLA in healthy donors. The study, taken as a whole, reports: Highest at DRB1 and lowest at HLA-C, TCR association rates differed among HLA loci in a later analysis.

Primers: 60 Vbeta forward and 13 Jbeta reverse. The method was immunoSEQ multiplex PCR; TCRdb's version includes in-frame clones alone and lacks a portion of them. The data show 160,000 or so clones, roughly 90% seen once. Germline CDR1 and CDR2: LGHNA and YNFKEQ. Trimming removed 1 base from V and 4 bases from J; junction bases left unmatched: 5. The CDR3 runs to 15 residues. The chain employs TRBV4-2 and TRBJ1-1; 8 bases fit TRBD1. The sample taken for sequencing was PBMCs. The clonotype originates from a woman aged 18-30 years in good health and CMV-seronegative. The CDR3 loop reads CASSQGQGASTEAFF. CDR3 coding DNA: TGTGCCAGCAGCCAAGGTCAGGGGGCGAGCACTGAAGCTTTCTTT.